The entry that follows covers one T cell receptor (beta chain) sequence. No cognate antigen has been identified for it. No much larger clone exists at a distance of one base, and base qualities are not known. The data originate from a study of blood T cell repertoires in COVID-19 (dated by TCRdb to 2018 to 2021). Study-wide context: Samples from collaborators originated in the United States, Italy and Spain and spanned both the acute and convalescent phases of COVID-19. The prospective study material was composed of cDNA or gDNA derived from T cells, B-cell-depleted T cells, or PBMCs. The dataset comprised deeply sampled blood TCRbeta repertoires from subjects exposed to, actively infected with, or recovered from COVID-19. A freely available public database, intended as a resource for researchers studying the immune response to SARS-CoV-2, is where the repertoires were released. The samples were drawn from the first 160 participants of the ongoing ImmuneRACE study and from 1,254 subjects provided by 6 global collaborators. The sample metadata nearly always contained a de-identified subject ID, COVID-19 status, age in years and sex. Where available, HLA class I and class II types were obtained from metadata supplied by the sample provider rather than from assay-based typing. The investigation overall reported the following: The quantity of clinical and demographic metadata differed by source and by participant and was supplied without curation.

Participants in the prospective study were enrolled through a virtual design, were aged roughly 18 to 100 years, and lived in some 24 United States geographic areas. In the prospective study, participants were assigned to cohorts based on the clinical history participants reported in a screening survey and a study questionnaire. Exposed participants had been in contact, within 2 weeks of entering the study, with a person who had a PCR-confirmed or clinician-diagnosed case of COVID-19. In the prospective study, whole blood, serum and a nasopharyngeal or oropharyngeal swab were collected from each participant by mobile phlebotomists. Over a 2-month period, participants in the prospective study had the option of providing additional blood draws and questionnaires. Before DNA extraction, blood samples from the prospective study were shipped at room temperature or frozen. The CDR3 measures 15 amino acids from cysteine to phenylalanine. Only the CDR3 DNA stays, 45 bases, in frame from base 1. Relative to germline, V is 7 bases shorter and J is 4 bases shorter, with 20 bases between their ends. CDR1 and CDR2 are drawn from the germline V gene: SQVTM, ANQGSEA.

TCRbeta CDR3 regions were amplified from genomic DNA by means of the immunoSEQ Assay, a bias-controlled multiplex PCR. The study's processing was this. Within the assay, amplification of reference gene primers was used to estimate how many nucleated cells each sample contained. Sequence reads were collapsed and filtered to measure the absolute abundance of every unique TCRbeta CDR3 rearrangement. Productive Simpson clonality was computed per sample as the square root of Simpson's diversity index over productive rearrangements. The clones in this table, taken by TCRdb from immuneACCESS, are in-frame only. Not every clone is retained; where verified, under half of the shortfall comes from an unresolved V gene, and the cause of the rest is unknown. That table is the source of V, J and clone size, and D and trimming were worked out from the DNA. The sample contains 200,000 to 250,000 clones, over 80% of them found a single time. The ten largest account for just over 0.85% of the sample.

The TCR originated in a man aged 45 to 65 who had been exposed to COVID-19. The sequencing input was PBMCs or T cells enriched from blood (not recorded which). Here the chain combines TRBV29-1 and TRBJ2-1; TRBD2 is a possible D gene, resting on 6 matching bases. The CDR3 corresponds to CSAPGLTSKYNEQFF. The bases are TGCAGCGCCCCGGGACTCACCTCAAAGTACAATGAGCAGTTCTTC.